The 27 T cell receptor beta chains reported below all come from one sample, sequenced in a study of T cell responses to AZD1222 COVID-19 vaccine. The table came from immunoSEQ multiplex PCR; TCRdb's copy has only in-frame clones and leaves some out. The table has 130,000 to 150,000 clones, about 90% seen once; the top ten hold 1.5% to 2%. Material: peripheral blood, obtained on day 0 of AZD1222 vaccination. These receptors came from an adult in good health.

The V gene is TRBV4-2, the J gene TRBJ2-6; D is perhaps TRBD2 (6 bases). Germline V gives CDR1 LGHNA, CDR2 YNFKEQ. Trimming pared 1 base from V and 0 bases from J, leaving 7 bases between. CDR3 size: 16 residues. DNA of the CDR3: TGTGCCAGCAGCCAAGTGGGAGGCTCTGGGGCCAACGTCCTGACTTTC. This encodes CASSQVGGSGANVLTF.

The chain uses TRBV5-1 and TRBJ1-4; perhaps TRBD1 as D (5 bases). Germline assignment: CDR1 SGHRS and CDR2 YFSETQ. V dropped 2 bases and J dropped 5 bases, with 10 bases sitting between them. CDR3 length: 14 residues. CDR3 in DNA: TGCGCCAGCAGCTTCGGGACGGTAAATGAAAAACTGTTTTTT. Translation: CASSFGTVNEKLFF.

The V call is TRBV5-1, the J call TRBJ2-7; the D gene is possibly TRBD1 (5 bases). Trimming removed 4 bases at V and 4 bases at J, with 15 bases between. CDR1 SGHRS and CDR2 YFSETQ come from the germline V gene. The CDR3 sequence is 14 residues long. The CDR3 DNA is TGCGCCAGCAGCCGAGGACAACCTGATTACGAGCAGTACTTC. It specifies CASSRGQPDYEQYF.

This chain uses TRBV6-5 with TRBJ1-1; maybe TRBD1 (6 bases). Germline CDR1 is MNHEY and CDR2 is SVGAGI. The CDR3 is 15 amino acids. Trimming stripped 0 bases from V and 0 bases from J, with 8 bases between. CDR3 nucleotides: TGTGCCAGCAGTTACTCGGGGGCCTTGAACACTGAAGCTTTCTTT. Translation gives CASSYSGALNTEAFF.

The V and J genes are TRBV30 and TRBJ1-1, with D uncertain. This CDR3 is 14 amino acids long. The V end lost 2 bases, the J end lost 2 bases, and 12 bases lay between the germline ends. CDR1 and CDR2 (germline): GTSNPN, SVGIG (reference sequence). CDR3 DNA sequence: TGTGCCTGGAGTTCCGACTTCGCTAACACTGAAGCTTTCTTT. Protein product: CAWSSDFANTEAFF. Full variable domain (outside the CDR3, taken from reference TRBV30 and TRBJ1-1): SQTIHQWPATLVQPVGSPLSLECTVEGTSNPNLYWYRQAAGRGLQLLFYSVGIGQISSEVPQNLSASRPQDRQFILSSKKLLLSDSGFYLCAWSSDFANTEAFFGQGTRLTVV.

There are a few counts of this clone. The chain uses TRBV5-1 and TRBJ1-2, with a possible D match to TRBD1 (5 bases). Germline CDR1 is SGHRS and CDR2 is YFSETQ. Trimming took 5 bases from V and 4 from J, leaving 21 bases between them. The CDR3 has 16 amino acids. The DNA for the CDR3 is TGCGCCAGCAGGAGGACGGGGCCTCTCCGCCCCTATGGCTACACCTTC. Its translation: CASRRTGPLRPYGYTF.

Only one count was recorded for this clone. The chain couples TRBV27 to TRBJ2-2; D gene uncertain. Germline lookup yields CDR1 MNHEY and CDR2 SMNVEV (reference sequence). V lost 4 bases and J 4 bases, leaving 4 bases between the germline ends. The CDR3 runs 12 residues. CDR3 nucleotide sequence: TGTGCCAGCAGTTCGCTCACCGGGGAGCTGTTTTTT. Its translation: CASSSLTGELFF.

The chain couples TRBV10-3 to TRBJ2-6, with 9 positions matching TRBD1. This CDR3 contains 14 residues. The germline gives CDR1 ENHRY, CDR2 SYGVKD. Trimming removed 3 bases from V and 11 bases from J; junction bases left unmatched: 5. CDR3 protein: CAISDKNRGHVLTF. The CDR3 DNA is TGTGCCATCAGTGATAAAAACAGGGGGCACGTCCTGACTTTC.

The V and J genes are TRBV6-2 or TRBV6-3 and TRBJ2-7, with D perhaps TRBD1 (5 bases). Trimming removed 6 bases from V and 5 bases from J, with 11 bases in between. This CDR3 is 12 amino acids long. CDR1 MNHEY and CDR2 SVGEGT come from the germline V gene. The CDR3 region has the DNA TGTGCCAGCAGCCAGGGCAGAAACGAGCAGTACTTC. This sequence encodes CASSQGRNEQYF.

V and J are TRBV3-1 (or the pseudogene TRBV3-2) and TRBJ2-3, with 8 bases matching TRBD2. CDR3 length: 12 residues. Trimming took 4 bases from V and 6 from J; bases not matched to a gene: 0. The germline CDR1 and CDR2 sequences are LGHDT and YNNKEL (reference sequence). The CDR3 region is CASSPGGDTQYF. DNA for the CDR3: TGTGCCAGCAGCCCGGGAGGGGATACGCAGTATTTT.

The chain links TRBV15 to TRBJ2-2; possibly TRBD1 for D (5 bases). V lost 3 bases and J 3 bases, leaving 14 bases between the germline ends. There are 16 residues in the CDR3. Per the germline V gene, CDR1 is LNHNV and CDR2 is YYDKDF (reference sequence). Here the CDR3 reads CATSSGQGGYTGELFF. In nucleotides, the CDR3 is TGTGCCACCAGCAGCGGGCAGGGTGGATACACCGGGGAGCTGTTTTTT.

This sequence joins TRBV3-1 (or the pseudogene TRBV3-2) and TRBJ1-6; maybe TRBD1 (5 bases). The CDR3 is made up of 17 amino acids. The V end lost 2 bases, the J end lost 3 bases, and 14 bases lay between the germline ends. CDR1 is LGHDT, CDR2 YNNKEL, per germline (reference sequence). The CDR3 DNA sequence: TGTGCCAGCAGCCAACAAGGCCCGGGGGGCTATAATTCACCCCTCCACTTT. Translation gives CASSQQGPGGYNSPLHF.

The chain is built from TRBV11-2 and TRBJ2-2; D remains ambiguous. Between the trimmed V and J ends, which lost 3 bases and 1 base, there was a span of 6 bases. The germline CDR1 and CDR2 sequences are SGHAT and FQNNGV. CDR3 length: 14 amino acids. CDR3 DNA sequence: TGTGCCAGCAGCTTGATCAGGAACACCGGGGAGCTGTTTTTT. It encodes CASSLIRNTGELFF.

This clone was seen a single time. The chain has TRBV4-3 and TRBJ2-1; 7 nucleotides align to TRBD1. Germline V gives CDR1 LGHNA, CDR2 YSLEER. The CDR3 runs to 13 residues. Losses at the gene ends were 4 bases for V and 7 bases for J; bases not matched to a gene: 4. The DNA for the CDR3 is TGCGCCAGCAGCCTTATACAGGGGAATGAGCAGTTCTTC. Protein: CASSLIQGNEQFF.

The chain recombines TRBV4-2 with TRBJ1-2; tentative D call: TRBD1 (6 bases). The germline V and J ends were trimmed by 0 bases and 8 bases, with 19 bases remaining between them. The CDR3 is 16 amino acids. Germline CDR1 is LGHNA and CDR2 is YNFKEQ. The CDR3 loop is CASSQEGARVPGGYTF. The CDR3 bases are TGTGCCAGCAGCCAAGAGGGGGCGCGGGTTCCGGGCGGCTACACCTTC.

V is TRBV7-9 and J is TRBJ1-1; 9 bases match TRBD1. Germline loops: CDR1 SEHNR, CDR2 FQNEAQ (reference sequence). V trimming: 5 bases; J trimming: 6 bases; junction bases outside the gene matches: 10. This CDR3 is built from 15 residues. The chain's CDR3 is CASSSRDRVPPEAFF. Here the CDR3 DNA reads TGTGCCAGCAGCAGCCGGGACAGGGTCCCCCCTGAAGCTTTCTTT. The variable domain in full, completed from reference TRBV7-9 and TRBJ1-1, reads DTGVSQNPRHKITKRGQNVTFRCDPISEHNRLYWYRQTLGQGPEFLTYFQNEAQLEKSRLLSDRFSAERPKGSFSTLEIQRTEQGDSAMYLCASSSRDRVPPEAFFGQGTRLTVV.

A note on this clone: A junction boundary mismatches the germline segment, possibly from a read error. The V gene is TRBV4-2, the J gene TRBJ2-1; tentatively, D is TRBD2 (6 bases). Germline assignment: CDR1 LGHNA and CDR2 YNFKEQ. There are 14 residues in the CDR3. The CDR3 region is CASSQEGRGLKGIF. Here the CDR3 DNA reads TGTGCCAGCAGCCAAGAAGGGCGGGGTCTTAAGGGGATCTTC.

The rearrangement joins TRBV7-2 to TRBJ2-7, with D hard to call. The CDR3 consists of 13 residues. In germline, CDR1 is SGHTA, CDR2 FQGNSA. V lost 1 base, J lost 2 bases, and 6 bases lay in between. Here the CDR3 DNA reads TGTGCCAGCAGCTTAGTTGGTACCTACGAGCAGTACTTC. This gives the protein CASSLVGTYEQYF.

The chain uses TRBV10-2 and TRBJ2-7; 8 bases agree with TRBD2. Germline V gene lookup returns CDR1 WSHSY and CDR2 SAAADI. V was pared by 7 bases and J by 6 bases, with 14 bases of the junction left unmatched. This CDR3 is 15 amino acids long. The CDR3 DNA is TGCGCCAGCACCCAACCCCCCGGGAGGGGATCCGAGCAGTACTTC. It encodes CASTQPPGRGSEQYF.

The CDR3: CASSYGINEKLFF. In DNA form, the CDR3 reads TGTGCCAGCAGTTACGGGATTAATGAAAAACTGTTTTTT. This rearrangement joins TRBV12-3 or TRBV12-4 to TRBJ1-4; D is unresolved. This CDR3 comprises 13 residues. Trimming removed 4 bases at V and 4 bases at J, with 7 bases between.

The J gene is TRBJ2-5, the V gene TRBV5-8, with D tentatively TRBD1 (6 bases). CDR3 length equals 14 residues. Germline V lookup: CDR1 SGHTS, CDR2 YDEGEE. V was pared by 4 bases and J by 2 bases, with 12 bases between. The CDR3 protein is CASSRGRGQETQYF. CDR3 bases: TGTGCCAGCAGCAGGGGCAGGGGACAAGAGACCCAGTACTTC. Complete variable domain (other parts from reference TRBV5-8 and TRBJ2-5): EAGVTQSPTHLIKTRGQQATLRCSPISGHTSVYWYQQALGLGLQFLLWYDEGEERNRGNFPPRFSGRQFPNYSSELNVNALELEDSALYLCASSRGRGQETQYFGPGTRLLVL.

The chain carries TRBV24-1 and TRBJ2-1; unclear D gene. The germline gives CDR1 KGHDR, CDR2 SFDVKD. This CDR3 has 12 amino acids. Trimming took 0 bases from V and 11 from J, leaving 7 bases between them. Here the CDR3 reads CATSDLIYQQFF. The CDR3, as DNA: TGTGCCACCAGTGATTTGATCTATCAGCAGTTCTTC.

The rearrangement joins TRBV18 to TRBJ1-3; D is possibly TRBD1 (5 bases). Germline loops: CDR1 KGHSH, CDR2 LQKENI. The CDR3 has 16 residues. Trimming stripped 0 bases from V and 2 bases from J, with 11 bases between. CDR3 bases: TGTGCCAGCTCACCACCGGGCAGGGTCCCTGGAAACACCATATATTTT. It translates to CASSPPGRVPGNTIYF.

A word on this clone: The junction does not match germline at one end; this may be a read error. J is TRBJ1-4 and V is TRBV28; 9 bases are a match to TRBD1. The CDR3 has 15 amino acids. CDR1 is MDHEN, CDR2 SYDVKM, per germline. The CDR3 protein is CASSLFGQGQEKLFF. The DNA of the CDR3 is TGTGCCAGCAGCTTATTCGGACAGGGGCAAGAAAAACTGTTTTTT.

The chain couples TRBV10-3 to TRBJ2-7; TRBD2 agrees at 8 bases. V shed 0 bases and J 2 bases; nucleotides not matched to a gene: 3. This CDR3 contains 15 residues. CDR1 and CDR2 (germline): ENHRY, SYGVKD. The CDR3: CAISESGLAAYEQYF. The CDR3 DNA sequence: TGTGCCATCAGTGAGTCCGGACTAGCCGCCTACGAGCAGTACTTC.

The V and J genes are TRBV7-6 and TRBJ2-7, with TRBD1 matching over 7 bases. CDR3 size: 16 residues. Germline CDR1 SGHVS, CDR2 FNYEAQ. Unmatched junction bases numbered 9, after V lost 2 bases and J lost 2 bases. The CDR3 nucleotides read TGTGCCAGCAGCTTATTTCCGGGACAGAACACCTACGAGCAGTACTTC. Amino acids: CASSLFPGQNTYEQYF.

This chain joins TRBV19 and TRBJ1-2; D is possibly TRBD1 (5 bases). Germline V gene lookup returns CDR1 LNHDA and CDR2 SQIVND (reference sequence). V gave up 7 bases and J gave up 0 bases, with 18 bases separating them. The CDR3 spans 16 residues. The DNA for the CDR3 is TGTGCCAGTAAGGCCCTGGGGGACGGGGCTAACTATGGCTACACCTTC. This translates into CASKALGDGANYGYTF.